Listed below are T cell receptor beta chains from one sample, sequenced in a study of cytomegalovirus exposure and HLA in healthy donors. Profiled with immunoSEQ multiplex PCR; TCRdb holds only in-frame clones, not every one. The table shows about 68,000 clones, with roughly four fifths occurring only once. The sequencing sample was made of PBMCs. The receptor source for this set is a human donor in good health. Each CDR3 is given with its conserved first and last residue. Each record gives: D gene, J gene, V gene, clone size, CDR3 length, CDR3 protein, CDR3 DNA. The D gene is left open where the match is weak. A clone size is listed for some rows: how often the clone was seen (once, few, many), or a class if it is expanded.

d_call: TRBD1; j_call: TRBJ1-5; v_call: TRBV2; clone_size: once; cdr3_length: 15; cdr3_aa: CASSWDGQGNQPQHF; cdr3_nt: TGTGCCAGCAGTTGGGATGGACAGGGCAATCAGCCCCAGCATTTT
d_call: TRBD1; j_call: TRBJ2-7; v_call: TRBV10-1; clone_size: once; cdr3_length: 13; cdr3_aa: CATQGAGGREQYF; cdr3_nt: TGCGCCACCCAGGGGGCTGGAGGACGCGAGCAGTACTTC
d_call: TRBD2; j_call: TRBJ2-3; v_call: TRBV5-1; clone_size: .; cdr3_length: 16; cdr3_aa: CASSGALAGASDTQYF; cdr3_nt: TGCGCCAGCAGCGGGGCACTAGCGGGGGCCTCAGATACGCAGTATTTT
d_call: TRBD2; j_call: TRBJ2-7; v_call: TRBV15; clone_size: .; cdr3_length: 14; cdr3_aa: CATSRPGGGYEQYF; cdr3_nt: TGTGCCACCAGCAGGCCCGGGGGGGGCTACGAGCAGTACTTC
d_call: TRBD1; j_call: TRBJ1-2; v_call: TRBV10-3; clone_size: .; cdr3_length: 15; cdr3_aa: CAISESGTAHYGYTF; cdr3_nt: TGTGCCATCAGTGAGTCCGGGACAGCACACTATGGCTACACCTTC
d_call: TRBD1; j_call: TRBJ2-5; v_call: TRBV5-6; clone_size: .; cdr3_length: 16; cdr3_aa: CASSQTDRGADETQYF; cdr3_nt: TGTGCCAGCAGCCAGACGGACAGGGGCGCGGACGAGACCCAGTACTTC
d_call: TRBD1; j_call: TRBJ1-3; v_call: TRBV5-1; clone_size: .; cdr3_length: 15; cdr3_aa: CASSETGVTGNTIYF; cdr3_nt: TGCGCCAGCAGCGAGACAGGGGTTACTGGAAACACCATATATTTT
d_call: TRBD2; j_call: TRBJ2-7; v_call: TRBV29-1; clone_size: few; cdr3_length: 13; cdr3_aa: CSVEGLAGGEQYF; cdr3_nt: TGCAGCGTTGAAGGACTAGCGGGGGGAGAGCAGTACTTC
d_call: TRBD1; j_call: TRBJ2-1; v_call: TRBV29-1; clone_size: .; cdr3_length: 13; cdr3_aa: CSVARDRNNEQFF; cdr3_nt: TGCAGCGTTGCAAGGGACAGAAACAATGAGCAGTTCTTC
d_call: .; j_call: TRBJ1-5; v_call: TRBV10-3; clone_size: .; cdr3_length: 14; cdr3_aa: CAAQGLYSNQPQHF; cdr3_nt: TGTGCCGCACAGGGTCTCTATAGCAATCAGCCCCAGCATTTT
d_call: .; j_call: TRBJ2-7; v_call: TRBV5-6; clone_size: .; cdr3_length: 13; cdr3_aa: CASRRQARYEQYF; cdr3_nt: TGTGCCAGCAGGCGACAGGCGCGCTACGAGCAGTACTTC
d_call: .; j_call: TRBJ1-2; v_call: TRBV5-1; clone_size: .; cdr3_length: 14; cdr3_aa: CASSLALLTQETTF; cdr3_nt: TGCGCCAGCAGCTTGGCCCTTTTAACACAGGAGACTACCTTC
d_call: TRBD1; j_call: TRBJ1-2; v_call: TRBV7-9; clone_size: once; cdr3_length: 15; cdr3_aa: CASSFTGGGNYGYTF; cdr3_nt: TGTGCCAGCAGCTTTACAGGGGGCGGTAACTATGGCTACACCTTC
d_call: TRBD2; j_call: TRBJ2-7; v_call: TRBV7-2; clone_size: .; cdr3_length: 15; cdr3_aa: CASSLDGAGGDEQYF; cdr3_nt: TGTGCCAGCAGCTTAGATGGAGCGGGGGGTGACGAGCAGTACTTC
d_call: TRBD2; j_call: TRBJ2-4; v_call: TRBV7-3; clone_size: few; cdr3_length: 14; cdr3_aa: CASSSRGGMDIQYF; cdr3_nt: TGTGCCAGCAGTTCGCGGGGGGGCATGGACATTCAGTACTTC
d_call: .; j_call: TRBJ1-1; v_call: TRBV7-2; clone_size: .; cdr3_length: 15; cdr3_aa: CASSLAPWGGTEAFF; cdr3_nt: TGTGCCAGCAGCTTAGCGCCGTGGGGCGGTACTGAAGCTTTCTTT
d_call: .; j_call: TRBJ1-6; v_call: TRBV28; clone_size: few; cdr3_length: 12; cdr3_aa: CASRGGSSPLHF; cdr3_nt: TGTGCCAGCAGAGGGGGATCCTCACCCCTCCACTTT
d_call: .; j_call: TRBJ2-3; v_call: TRBV6-5; clone_size: .; cdr3_length: 15; cdr3_aa: CASSYSGAQADTQYF; cdr3_nt: TGTGCCAGCAGTTACTCGGGGGCGCAGGCAGATACGCAGTATTTT
d_call: TRBD1; j_call: TRBJ2-5; v_call: TRBV29-1; clone_size: .; cdr3_length: 14; cdr3_aa: CSSGTGGREETQYF; cdr3_nt: TGCAGCTCGGGGACAGGGGGAAGGGAAGAGACCCAGTACTTC
d_call: .; j_call: TRBJ2-5; v_call: TRBV7-9; clone_size: once; cdr3_length: 15; cdr3_aa: CASSLGTPRRETQYF; cdr3_nt: TGTGCCAGCAGCTTAGGTACACCTAGACGGGAGACCCAGTACTTC
d_call: .; j_call: TRBJ2-1; v_call: TRBV9; clone_size: .; cdr3_length: 15; cdr3_aa: CASSVATGSYNEQFF; cdr3_nt: TGTGCCAGCAGCGTAGCAACAGGGTCCTACAATGAGCAGTTCTTC
d_call: .; j_call: TRBJ2-7; v_call: TRBV18; clone_size: .; cdr3_length: 15; cdr3_aa: CASSPIRQAAYEQYF; cdr3_nt: TGTGCCAGCTCACCCATCAGACAGGCGGCCTACGAACAGTACTTC
d_call: .; j_call: TRBJ1-1; v_call: TRBV2; clone_size: .; cdr3_length: 12; cdr3_aa: CASRVQSHGAFF; cdr3_nt: TGTGCCAGCAGAGTACAGTCTCATGGGGCTTTCTTT
d_call: TRBD1; j_call: TRBJ1-6; v_call: TRBV4-1; clone_size: .; cdr3_length: 16; cdr3_aa: CASSQDGQVASSPLHF; cdr3_nt: TGCGCCAGCAGCCAAGACGGACAGGTAGCCAGTTCACCCCTCCACTTT
d_call: .; j_call: TRBJ2-7; v_call: TRBV12-5; clone_size: .; cdr3_length: 15; cdr3_aa: CASGLDTSSPYEQYF; cdr3_nt: TGTGCTAGTGGTTTGGATACTAGCAGCCCCTACGAGCAGTACTTC
d_call: .; j_call: TRBJ2-6; v_call: TRBV27; clone_size: .; cdr3_length: 16; cdr3_aa: CASTRMGGSGANVLTF; cdr3_nt: TGTGCCAGCACCCGGATGGGGGGCTCTGGGGCCAACGTCCTGACTTTC
d_call: TRBD1; j_call: TRBJ1-5; v_call: TRBV27; clone_size: .; cdr3_length: 16; cdr3_aa: CASSSYLGQGIQPQHF; cdr3_nt: TGTGCCAGCAGTTCCTATTTGGGACAGGGGATTCAGCCCCAGCATTTT
d_call: .; j_call: TRBJ1-5; v_call: TRBV28; clone_size: .; cdr3_length: 14; cdr3_aa: CASSLAGPNQPQHF; cdr3_nt: TGTGCCAGCAGTCTCGCAGGGCCCAATCAGCCCCAGCATTTT
d_call: .; j_call: TRBJ1-2; v_call: TRBV25-1; clone_size: .; cdr3_length: 13; cdr3_aa: CASSEGANYGYTF; cdr3_nt: TGTGCCAGCAGTGAGGGGGCCAACTATGGCTACACCTTC
d_call: TRBD2; j_call: TRBJ2-2; v_call: TRBV5-6; clone_size: once; cdr3_length: 16; cdr3_aa: CASSAGLAGGTGELFF; cdr3_nt: TGTGCCAGCAGCGCGGGACTAGCGGGAGGCACCGGGGAGCTGTTTTTT
d_call: TRBD1; j_call: TRBJ1-4; v_call: TRBV30; clone_size: .; cdr3_length: 13; cdr3_aa: CGLHRGTNEKLFF; cdr3_nt: TGTGGATTACACAGGGGAACTAATGAAAAACTGTTTTTT
d_call: .; j_call: TRBJ1-2; v_call: TRBV5-1; clone_size: .; cdr3_length: 14; cdr3_aa: CASSLSGGENGYTF; cdr3_nt: TGCGCCAGCAGCTTGTCTGGGGGGGAAAATGGCTACACCTTC
d_call: .; j_call: TRBJ1-2; v_call: TRBV6-6; clone_size: .; cdr3_length: 13; cdr3_aa: CASSYQRGDGYTF; cdr3_nt: TGTGCCAGTAGTTATCAGCGGGGGGATGGCTACACCTTC
d_call: TRBD1; j_call: TRBJ2-3; v_call: TRBV5-1; clone_size: few; cdr3_length: 17; cdr3_aa: CASSLAGTGVETDTQYF; cdr3_nt: TGCGCCAGCAGCTTGGCCGGGACAGGGGTCGAAACAGATACGCAGTATTTT
d_call: TRBD2; j_call: TRBJ2-4; v_call: TRBV6-5; clone_size: few; cdr3_length: 14; cdr3_aa: CASSAGGRGNIQYF; cdr3_nt: TGTGCCAGCAGCGCGGGAGGTAGAGGAAACATTCAGTACTTC
d_call: .; j_call: TRBJ1-4; v_call: TRBV19; clone_size: .; cdr3_length: 15; cdr3_aa: CASSLTGATNEKLFF; cdr3_nt: TGTGCCAGTTCCTTGACAGGAGCAACTAATGAAAAACTGTTTTTT
d_call: .; j_call: TRBJ1-1; v_call: TRBV19; clone_size: few; cdr3_length: 14; cdr3_aa: CASSSQGYNGEAFF; cdr3_nt: TGTGCCAGTAGTTCACAGGGCTATAACGGGGAAGCTTTCTTT
d_call: .; j_call: TRBJ2-2; v_call: TRBV2; clone_size: few; cdr3_length: 13; cdr3_aa: CASITQPVGELFF; cdr3_nt: TGTGCCAGCATTACTCAACCCGTGGGGGAGCTGTTTTTT
d_call: .; j_call: TRBJ2-7; v_call: TRBV7-6; clone_size: few; cdr3_length: 15; cdr3_aa: CASSLVAGGGGEQYF; cdr3_nt: TGTGCCAGCAGCTTAGTGGCAGGGGGCGGGGGCGAGCAGTACTTC
d_call: TRBD1; j_call: TRBJ2-3; v_call: TRBV28; clone_size: .; cdr3_length: 14; cdr3_aa: CASSAGQGTDTQYF; cdr3_nt: TGTGCCAGCAGTGCCGGACAGGGGACAGATACGCAGTATTTT
d_call: .; j_call: TRBJ2-7; v_call: TRBV9; clone_size: .; cdr3_length: 16; cdr3_aa: CASSAGPGQPYGEQYF; cdr3_nt: TGTGCCAGCAGCGCCGGCCCTGGACAGCCCTATGGGGAGCAGTACTTC
d_call: .; j_call: TRBJ1-3; v_call: TRBV6-6; clone_size: .; cdr3_length: 13; cdr3_aa: CASSSQTGNTIYF; cdr3_nt: TGTGCCAGCAGTTCCCAGACTGGCAACACCATATATTTT
d_call: TRBD1; j_call: TRBJ2-3; v_call: TRBV10-3; clone_size: .; cdr3_length: 15; cdr3_aa: CAISDRTGRTDTQYF; cdr3_nt: TGTGCCATCAGTGATAGGACAGGGAGGACAGATACGCAGTATTTT
d_call: TRBD1; j_call: TRBJ1-1; v_call: TRBV19; clone_size: .; cdr3_length: 15; cdr3_aa: CASSMKGAVNTEAFF; cdr3_nt: TGTGCCAGTAGTATGAAGGGGGCTGTGAACACTGAAGCTTTCTTT
d_call: .; j_call: TRBJ2-7; v_call: TRBV28; clone_size: few; cdr3_length: 13; cdr3_aa: CASSLSNPYEQYF; cdr3_nt: TGTGCCAGCAGTTTATCCAACCCCTACGAGCAGTACTTC
d_call: TRBD1; j_call: TRBJ2-7; v_call: TRBV10-3; clone_size: .; cdr3_length: 12; cdr3_aa: CAISQQGYEQYF; cdr3_nt: TGTGCCATCAGCCAACAGGGGTACGAGCAGTACTTC